Detailed here is one T cell receptor beta chain. This was the immunoSEQ v3 assay. Profiling relied on immunoSEQ multiplex PCR, and the TCRdb table lists in-frame clones only, not all of them. The sample yields 45,000 to 60,000 clones, roughly 85% seen once. Germline V gene lookup returns CDR1 SGDLS and CDR2 YYNGEE. The CDR3 spans 14 residues. The J segment lost 2 bases and the V segment lost 4 bases, leaving 6 bases of the junction unmatched. The data stem from a study of TIL therapy for anti-PD-1-resistant metastatic lung cancer. The time point was: pre-treatment sample, taken before nivolumab and TIL therapy.

The receptor's source is a woman aged 25-85 years with non-small cell lung cancer. The gene calls are TRBV9 and TRBJ2-7, with TRBD2 identical over 7 bases. Sequencing used blood, obtained at baseline. In DNA form, the CDR3 reads TGTGCCAGCAGCACCTGGGAGGGGCCCTACGAGCAGTACTTC. Translating gives CASSTWEGPYEQYF.